This passage covers 22 T cell receptor beta chains from one sample sequenced in a study of shared clonotypes between healthy human individuals. Assay used: immunoSEQ multiplex PCR; TCRdb lists only in-frame clones, some missing. Here the sample spans roughly 1,000,000 clones, roughly 74% being singletons. The specimen was memory CD4+ T cells from PBMCs. Subset specified: CD45RA-negative fraction. The source of these receptors is a young man in good health. Some clones in this sample may be carry-over from other donors' samples.

As regards this clone: Within the sample, other DNA sequences also encode this same CDR3. The rearrangement uses TRBV18 and TRBJ2-2; unclear D gene. CDR1 KGHSH and CDR2 LQKENI come from the germline V gene. The V and J ends lost 2 bases and 0 bases respectively, with 7 bases between them. The CDR3 runs 15 residues. The CDR3: CASSPRQTNTGELFF. The CDR3 DNA sequence: TGTGCCAGCTCACCAAGGCAGACGAACACCGGGGAGCTGTTTTTT.

The chain uses TRBV30 and TRBJ2-7, with TRBD2 matching 10 bases. The germline gives CDR1 GTSNPN, CDR2 SVGIG (reference sequence). The CDR3 extends over 13 amino acids. The ends lost 1 base at V and 10 bases at J; junction bases unmatched: 7. This chain's CDR3 is CAWSELAGVRQYF. CDR3 DNA sequence: TGTGCCTGGAGTGAGCTAGCGGGAGTCAGACAGTACTTC.

The chain links TRBV4-1 to TRBJ2-6; TRBD1 or TRBD2 may be the D gene (5 bases each). The CDR3 consists of 19 residues. Germline V CDR1 and CDR2: MGHRA, YSYEKL. Trimming took 1 base from V and 2 from J, leaving 18 bases between them. CDR3 nucleotide sequence: TGCGCCAGCAGCCAAGCTCCGGGACGGATTCTCCCTGGGGCCAACGTCCTGACTTTC. Protein product: CASSQAPGRILPGANVLTF.

The chain carries TRBV5-4 and TRBJ2-2, with D maybe TRBD1 (7 bases). This CDR3 has 15 amino acids. Germline CDR1 SGHNT, CDR2 YYREEE (reference sequence). Trimming shortened V by 4 bases and J by 2 bases, and 12 bases separated the two germline ends. Here the CDR3 reads CASSAGQINTGELFF. The CDR3 DNA sequence: TGTGCCAGCAGCGCGGGACAGATTAACACCGGGGAGCTGTTTTTT.

This clone was counted once. This rearrangement joins TRBV28 to TRBJ1-2; D is possibly TRBD1 (5 bases). Germline CDR1 MDHEN, CDR2 SYDVKM. This CDR3 contains 14 residues. Trimming cost V 8 bases and J 5 bases, with 18 bases left between them. CDR3 DNA sequence: TGTGCCAGCTCATCCGGGGGGGAAGGATATGGCTACACCTTC. Translating it yields CASSSGGEGYGYTF.

This clone was seen a handful of times. Other DNA sequences in this specimen translate into the identical CDR3. The CDR3 here is CASSLARANYGYTF. For the CDR3, the DNA is TGTGCCAGCAGCTTAGCGAGAGCTAACTATGGCTACACCTTC. V usage is TRBV7-8 and J usage is TRBJ1-2; D gene unclear. CDR3 length: 14 residues. Germline V gene lookup returns CDR1 SGHVS and CDR2 FQNEAQ. V lost 0 bases and J lost 0, with 5 bases in between.

The V call is TRBV7-3, the J call TRBJ2-3; possibly TRBD1 or TRBD2 for D (6 bases each). CDR1 is SGHTA, CDR2 FQGTGA, per germline. V lost 2 bases and J 4 bases, leaving 19 bases between the germline ends. The CDR3 consists of 17 residues. The CDR3 region has the DNA TGTGCCAGCAGCTTATCGGGGGCTAGGTTTTTTCCAGATACGCAGTATTTT. Its translation is CASSLSGARFFPDTQYF. Complete variable domain (other parts from reference TRBV7-3 and TRBJ2-3): GAGVSQTPSNKVTEKGKYVELRCDPISGHTALYWYRQSLGQGPEFLIYFQGTGAADDSGLPNDRFFAVRPEGSVSTLKIQRTERGDSAVYLCASSLSGARFFPDTQYFGPGTRLTVL.

The chain is built from TRBV15 and TRBJ1-5; unclear D gene. V was cut by 3 bases and J by 2 bases, with 11 bases left in between. The germline V gene encodes CDR1 LNHNV and CDR2 YYDKDF (reference sequence). This CDR3 spans 15 amino acids. The CDR3 sequence: CATSSPRLGNQPQHF. The CDR3 DNA reads TGTGCCACCAGCAGTCCTAGGCTGGGCAATCAGCCCCAGCATTTT.

The V and J genes are TRBV28 and TRBJ2-7; TRBD1 matches 12 bases. The CDR3 covers 15 residues. J lost 4 bases, V lost 6 bases, and 7 bases had no gene match. CDR1 and CDR2 from the germline V gene are MDHEN and SYDVKM. This CDR3 is CASRPSGQGAYEQYF. DNA of the CDR3: TGTGCCAGCAGGCCCTCGGGACAGGGGGCTTACGAGCAGTACTTC.

V gene TRBV7-3 combines with J gene TRBJ2-1, with 7 bases that match TRBD2. Germline trimming cut 0 bases from V and 2 bases from J; bases unmatched to any gene: 1. In germline, CDR1 is SGHTA, CDR2 FQGTGA. The CDR3 sequence is 15 residues long. CDR3 coding DNA: TGTGCCAGCAGCTTAACACTAGCGCCCTACAATGAGCAGTTCTTC. Amino acids: CASSLTLAPYNEQFF.

This rearrangement joins TRBV18 to TRBJ2-1, with D possibly being TRBD1 or TRBD2 (5 bases each). Germline V gives CDR1 KGHSH, CDR2 LQKENI. The CDR3 length is 12 residues. Trimming left V 4 bases short and J 7 bases short, with 8 bases between. The CDR3 sequence: CASSRGRNEQFF. CDR3 DNA sequence: TGTGCCAGCTCACGGGGACGGAATGAGCAGTTCTTC.

This clone was counted a single time. This chain links TRBV6-5 with TRBJ1-5; no clear D. The CDR3 totals 14 residues. V was clipped by 0 bases and J by 9 bases, with 12 bases between them. Germline loops: CDR1 MNHEY, CDR2 SVGAGI. CDR3 nucleotides: TGTGCCAGCAGTTACTCTACGGATTCGGGGCCCCAGCATTTT. Amino acids: CASSYSTDSGPQHF.

The rearrangement links TRBV28 to TRBJ1-2; a weak D match, TRBD1 (6 bases). The CDR3 runs to 15 residues. V was shortened by 6 bases and J by 0 bases, with 14 bases between the two germline ends. From germline, CDR1 is MDHEN and CDR2 SYDVKM. CDR3 loop: CASREGGNANYGYTF. Here the CDR3 DNA reads TGTGCCAGCAGGGAGGGGGGAAACGCTAACTATGGCTACACCTTC.

This clone was counted between two and nine times. In nucleotides, the CDR3 is TGTGCCAGCTCACCAATAGCGGGAGGAACTTACAATGAGCAGTTCTTC. This sequence encodes CASSPIAGGTYNEQFF. V gene TRBV18 combines with J gene TRBJ2-1; 10 nucleotides align to TRBD2. Unmatched junction bases numbered 5, after V lost 2 bases and J lost 4 bases. The germline V gene has CDR1 KGHSH and CDR2 LQKENI. CDR3 length equals 16 residues.

This chain connects TRBV5-5 to TRBJ1-1; TRBD1 might be the D (6 bases). The CDR3 length is 15 residues. V dropped 2 bases and J dropped 3 bases, with 14 bases sitting between them. Germline CDR1 and CDR2: SGHKS and YYEKEE (reference sequence). The CDR3: CASSLDDRRDTEAFF. The DNA for the CDR3 is TGTGCCAGCAGCTTAGACGACAGGCGGGACACTGAAGCTTTCTTT.

V is TRBV15 and J is TRBJ2-1; unclear D gene. Germline V gene sequence: CDR1 LNHNV, CDR2 YYDKDF (reference sequence). The CDR3 consists of 16 residues. Between the trimmed V and J ends, which lost 0 bases and 7 bases, there was a span of 16 bases. The CDR3 loop is CATSRDRSSSGNEQFF. DNA of the CDR3: TGTGCCACCAGCAGAGATCGCTCTAGTAGTGGAAATGAGCAGTTCTTC.

The CDR3 nucleotides read TGCAGCGTGCGTTCTAGCGGGGGAGCCTACGAGCAGTACTTC. Translating it yields CSVRSSGGAYEQYF. The rearrangement joins TRBV29-1 to TRBJ2-7; 10 nucleotides align to TRBD2. The CDR3 is made up of 14 amino acids. J gave up 2 bases and V 6 bases, and 7 bases lay outside the gene matches. CDR1 is SQVTM and CDR2 is ANQGSEA in the germline V gene.

The chain recombines TRBV27 with TRBJ2-5, with 11 bases matching TRBD2. From germline, CDR1 is MNHEY and CDR2 SMNVEV (reference sequence). Trimming took 1 base from V and 2 from J; bases not matched to a gene: 6. The CDR3 covers 17 residues. The CDR3 sequence is CASSLFQLAGGQETQYF. CDR3 DNA sequence: TGTGCCAGCAGTTTATTTCAGTTAGCGGGAGGGCAAGAGACCCAGTACTTC.

The chain joins TRBV7-2 to TRBJ2-7, with D perhaps matching TRBD2 (7 bases). Trimming stripped 5 bases from V and 0 bases from J, with 14 bases between. Germline lookup yields CDR1 SGHTA and CDR2 FQGNSA. The CDR3 is 15 amino acids. Here the CDR3 reads CASSPSGGSSYEQYF. The CDR3 nucleotides read TGTGCCAGCAGCCCTTCGGGGGGCAGCTCCTACGAGCAGTACTTC.

This sequence joins TRBV10-1 and TRBJ2-2; D unresolved. The germline V gene has CDR1 WNHNN and CDR2 SYGVQD (reference sequence). The ends were cut back, 3 bases at V and 6 bases at J, with 8 bases in the middle. This CDR3 region has 13 residues. Written as DNA, the CDR3 is TGCGCCAGCAGTGATGCGGTATCCGGGGAGCTGTTTTTT. Translated, it gives CASSDAVSGELFF.

V usage is TRBV28 and J usage is TRBJ2-2, with D possibly TRBD1 on 6 matching bases. Trimming took off 5 bases at V and 1 base at J, with 23 bases between the two ends. Germline CDR1 MDHEN, CDR2 SYDVKM. The CDR3 sequence is 19 residues long. The CDR3 is CASSPSSGARVGNTGELFF. CDR3 in DNA: TGTGCCAGCAGTCCCTCATCAGGGGCAAGGGTCGGGAACACCGGGGAGCTGTTTTTT.

V gene TRBV11-2 combines with J gene TRBJ2-7, with D tentatively TRBD1 (6 bases). In germline, CDR1 is SGHAT, CDR2 FQNNGV. V lost 6 bases and J lost 3, with 15 bases in between. The CDR3 totals 14 residues. The CDR3 DNA follows: TGTGCCAGCAGTTACTCAGGGGCTCTCTACGAGCAGTACTTC. Its protein is CASSYSGALYEQYF.